Sequencing of this T cell receptor (beta chain) was carried out in a study of T cells in Graves' hyperthyroidism and ophthalmopathy. Regarding the study as a whole: Blood samples included most of the expanded thyroid clonotypes exceeding 0.001.

Template material for amplifying TCR beta CDR3 regions consisted of RNA transcripts. The HTBI primer set was used in a first-round RT-PCR of the TCR CDR3. TCRdb reanalysed the multiplex PCR reads using MiXCR and keeps one entry per CDR3 protein. The sample carries around 690,000 distinct CDR3 sequences, around 20% recorded once. The V gene lost 1 base and the J gene lost 8 bases, with 17 bases spanning the gap. Per germline, CDR1 SQVTM and CDR2 ANQGSEA. The CDR3 runs 15 residues. On this clonotype: Its antigen is still unknown.

The study left out patients who had uncontrolled infection, other autoimmune disease, pregnancy or lactation. Diagnosis relied on clinical symptoms, serum thyroxine and TRAb, thyroid ultrasound and orbital computed tomography. Sequenced sample: blood. This clonotype was obtained from a man aged 25-45 years with Graves' ophthalmopathy. The chain carries TRBV29-1 and TRBJ1-4; tentatively, D is TRBD1 (6 bases). CDR3: CSVEGTGQGGEKLFF. Written as DNA, the CDR3 is TGCAGCGTTGAAGGAACCGGGCAAGGGGGGGAAAAACTGTTTTTT.